These 23 T cell receptor beta chains came from one sample sequenced in a study of T cell responses to AZD1222 COVID-19 vaccine. The method was immunoSEQ multiplex PCR; TCRdb's version includes in-frame clones alone and lacks a portion of them. The repertoire has 80,000 or so clones, approximately 90% of them found once; the top ten carry about 1.6%. This material consisted of peripheral blood, taken on day 0 of AZD1222 vaccination. Source of these receptors: an adult in good health.

The CDR3 region has the DNA TGTGCCAGCTCACCACAGGAATCAAGGGCAACTAATGAAAAACTGTTTTTT. Its translation is CASSPQESRATNEKLFF. This chain connects TRBV18 to TRBJ1-4; no firm D call. With 1 base removed from V and 0 bases from J, the gap between germline ends came to 12 bases. Germline CDR1 is KGHSH and CDR2 is LQKENI. The CDR3 totals 17 residues.

This clone was recorded only once. The CDR3 sequence: CASSVYLGEAFF. Written as DNA, the CDR3 is TGTGCCAGCAGCGTATACCTGGGAGAAGCTTTCTTT. This chain connects TRBV9 to TRBJ1-1; no clear D. The V end lost 1 base, the J end lost 8 bases, and 9 bases lay between the germline ends. There are 12 residues in the CDR3. Germline CDR1 SGDLS, CDR2 YYNGEE. Full variable domain (missing parts from reference TRBV9 and TRBJ1-1): DSGVTQTPKHLITATGQRVTLRCSPRSGDLSVYWYQQSLDQGLQFLIQYYNGEERAKGNILERFSAQQFPDLHSELNLSSLELGDSALYFCASSVYLGEAFFGQGTRLTVV.

The rearrangement joins TRBV9 to TRBJ1-5; D is unresolved. The CDR3 spans 13 residues. The ends were cut back, 1 base at V and 9 bases at J, with 11 bases in the middle. CDR1 is SGDLS, CDR2 YYNGEE, per germline. The CDR3: CASSVRVNGPQHF. The CDR3 DNA reads TGTGCCAGCAGCGTAAGAGTAAACGGGCCCCAGCATTTT.

The chain has TRBV14 and TRBJ2-7; a possible D gene is TRBD1 (6 bases). The V end was cut by 7 bases, the J end by 2 bases, with 15 bases between. The CDR3 contains 14 residues. From germline, CDR1 is SGHDN and CDR2 FVKESK. CDR3 amino acids: CASTSRDNTYEQYF. The CDR3 DNA follows: TGTGCCAGCACCTCCCGGGACAATACCTACGAGCAGTACTTC.

The chain employs TRBV7-2 and TRBJ1-2; 8 bases align to TRBD1. Germline V gene lookup returns CDR1 SGHTA and CDR2 FQGNSA. CDR3 length: 15 residues. V was clipped by 1 base and J by 1 base; unmatched bases: 2. This CDR3 reads CASSLGTGHNYGYTF. The CDR3, as DNA: TGTGCCAGCAGCTTAGGGACAGGGCATAACTATGGCTACACCTTC.

Of note for this clone: The junction departs from the called germline gene at one end, perhaps through a read error. V usage is TRBV6-5 and J usage is TRBJ2-7; 8 bases fit TRBD2. Germline V gene data show CDR1 as MNHEY and CDR2 as SVGAGI. This CDR3 spans 14 amino acids. CDR3 DNA: TGTGCCAGCAGTTACCAGACTAGCGCCAAGGGTATTTGCTTC. It is translated as CASSYQTSAKGICF.

This chain connects TRBV19 to TRBJ2-2; 14 bases map to TRBD2. CDR1 is LNHDA and CDR2 is SQIVND in the germline V gene (reference sequence). The V segment lost 10 bases and the J segment 1 base; nucleotides outside the gene matches: 8. The CDR3 runs 17 residues. CDR3 nucleotides: TGTGCCACCCCCGGACTAGCGGGGGGAGAGAACACCGGGGAGCTGTTTTTT. Translating it yields CATPGLAGGENTGELFF.

The chain uses TRBV7-3 and TRBJ2-5; no definite D call. The CDR3 runs 14 residues. Germline V gene sequence: CDR1 SGHTA, CDR2 FQGTGA. Trimming took off 1 base at V and 0 bases at J, with 6 bases between the two ends. The CDR3 nucleotides are TGTGCCAGCAGCTTAATGGGCAACCAAGAGACCCAGTACTTC. It yields the protein CASSLMGNQETQYF.

The rearrangement joins TRBV2 to TRBJ1-6; D remains ambiguous. Germline V gene lookup returns CDR1 SNHLY and CDR2 FYNNEI. V dropped 8 bases and J dropped 7 bases, with 12 bases sitting between them. The length of the CDR3 is 13 residues. CDR3 residues: CASSPGGNSPLHF. The CDR3 coding sequence is TGTGCCAGCTCGCCGGGCGGGAATTCACCCCTCCACTTT.

This chain uses TRBV21-1 with TRBJ1-5. TRBV21-1 is termed a pseudogene. The CDR3 is made up of 17 amino acids. CDR3 DNA sequence: TGTGCCAGCAGCAAAAGAGGGGAGCGGTTTAGCAATCAGCCCCAGCATTTT. Its protein is CASSKRGERFSNQPQHF.

Concerning this clone: The sample holds other DNA sequences that translate to the same CDR3. The genes are TRBV30 and TRBJ2-5, with D unresolved. The V end lost 2 bases, the J end lost 4 bases, and 5 bases lay between the germline ends. Germline assignment: CDR1 GTSNPN and CDR2 SVGIG (reference sequence). This CDR3 is built from 11 residues. CDR3 DNA sequence: TGTGCCTGGAGTCCAAGAGAGACCCAGTACTTC. It encodes CAWSPRETQYF. The full variable domain, rest sourced from reference TRBV30 and TRBJ2-5, is SQTIHQWPATLVQPVGSPLSLECTVEGTSNPNLYWYRQAAGRGLQLLFYSVGIGQISSEVPQNLSASRPQDRQFILSSKKLLLSDSGFYLCAWSPRETQYFGPGTRLLVL.

The chain uses TRBV7-9 and TRBJ2-5; TRBD1 might be the D (5 bases). With 6 bases removed from V and 2 bases from J, the gap between germline ends came to 16 bases. From germline, CDR1 is SEHNR and CDR2 FQNEAQ (reference sequence). CDR3 length: 15 residues. The CDR3 DNA follows: TGTGCCAGCAGTTTTGGACACACGACTCAAGAGACCCAGTACTTC. Protein sequence: CASSFGHTTQETQYF.

This clone has just one count. The chain combines TRBV19 with TRBJ2-3; possible D gene TRBD2, 5 bases. Per germline, CDR1 LNHDA and CDR2 SQIVND (reference sequence). Between the trimmed V and J ends, which lost 3 bases and 1 base, there was a span of 8 bases. The CDR3 consists of 14 residues. The CDR3 region has the DNA TGTGCCAGTAGTATGGTTAGCGGCACAGATACGCAGTATTTT. It codes for CASSMVSGTDTQYF.

The chain carries TRBV6-5 and TRBJ2-7; D possibly corresponds to TRBD1 (6 bases). CDR3 length equals 12 residues. The V end lost 6 bases, the J end lost 5 bases, and 11 bases lay between the germline ends. Germline CDR1 MNHEY, CDR2 SVGAGI. CDR3 bases: TGTGCCAGCAGGATCAGGGGAGACGAGCAGTACTTC. Translation: CASRIRGDEQYF.

V gene TRBV12-5 combines with J gene TRBJ1-1; D is unclear. The CDR3 runs 12 residues. Germline V gene sequence: CDR1 LGHNT, CDR2 FRNRAP. Trimming shortened V by 6 bases and J by 5 bases, and 10 bases separated the two germline ends. This chain's CDR3 is CASGLGWTEAFF. The DNA for the CDR3 is TGTGCTAGTGGCCTGGGCTGGACTGAAGCTTTCTTT.

The chain couples TRBV30 to TRBJ1-6; TRBD1 aligns across 7 bases. The CDR3 is 17 residues long. CDR1 GTSNPN and CDR2 SVGIG come from the germline V gene (reference sequence). V was clipped by 0 bases and J by 7 bases; unmatched bases: 12. Here the CDR3 reads CAWSVTLGGQLNSPLHF. The CDR3 bases are TGTGCCTGGAGTGTAACCCTGGGGGGACAGCTCAATTCACCCCTCCACTTT.

The gene calls are TRBV27 and TRBJ1-6; D unclear. The germline gives CDR1 MNHEY, CDR2 SMNVEV (reference sequence). The CDR3 spans 13 residues. V gave up 6 bases and J gave up 1 base, with 4 bases separating them. Written as DNA, the CDR3 is TGTGCCAGCAGCGCTTCCTATAATTCACCCCTCCACTTT. Protein product: CASSASYNSPLHF.

The chain carries TRBV30 and TRBJ2-5, with TRBD2 identical over 8 bases. CDR3 size: 15 residues. CDR1 is GTSNPN and CDR2 is SVGIG in the germline V gene (reference sequence). With V trimmed by 0 bases and J by 2 bases, 5 bases remained unmatched. The chain's CDR3 is CAWSVGSGVQETQYF. The CDR3 DNA follows: TGTGCCTGGAGTGTAGGTAGCGGGGTTCAAGAGACCCAGTACTTC.

This clone appeared once. V usage is TRBV4-3 and J usage is TRBJ1-1; TRBD1 matches at 7 bases. There are 16 residues in the CDR3. Germline CDR1 reads LGHNA; CDR2 reads YSLEER. Losses at the gene ends were 0 bases for V and 1 base for J; bases not matched to a gene: 5. This CDR3 is CASSQDQGTENTEAFF. Written as DNA, the CDR3 is TGCGCCAGCAGCCAAGATCAGGGGACAGAGAACACTGAAGCTTTCTTT.

V usage is TRBV6-5 and J usage is TRBJ1-1, with 9 bases identical to TRBD1. The CDR3 has 15 residues. CDR1 and CDR2 (germline): MNHEY, SVGAGI. With V trimmed by 5 bases and J by 4 bases, 8 bases remained unmatched. The CDR3 coding sequence is TGTGCCAGCAGTCTGATACAGGGGGCTCTCACTGAAGCTTTCTTT. This gives the protein CASSLIQGALTEAFF.

J is TRBJ2-3 and V is TRBV5-4, with D tentatively TRBD2 (6 bases). The CDR3 has 15 residues. Trimming removed 4 bases from V and 5 bases from J, with 17 bases in between. The V gene's germline CDR1 is SGHNT and CDR2 YYREEE (reference sequence). The CDR3 DNA reads TGTGCCAGCAGCCCGGGACTCCGGGGCGGAGATACGCAGTATTTT. This translates into CASSPGLRGGDTQYF.

The J gene is TRBJ1-1, the V gene TRBV18, with D maybe TRBD1 (5 bases). Germline CDR1 and CDR2: KGHSH and LQKENI. Trimming took off 4 bases at V and 6 bases at J, with 12 bases between the two ends. The CDR3 consists of 13 residues. The CDR3, as DNA: TGTGCCAGCTCACAGGGGCGGGGCCCTGAAGCTTTCTTT. This encodes CASSQGRGPEAFF.

V gene TRBV7-9 combines with J gene TRBJ1-3; TRBD1 matches 8 bases. Trimming at V came to 1 base and at J to 4 bases, leaving 3 bases not matched to a gene. CDR1 SEHNR and CDR2 FQNEAQ come from the germline V gene (reference sequence). CDR3 size: 15 residues. CDR3 sequence reads: CASSLDRGKGNTIYF. The CDR3 region has the DNA TGTGCCAGCAGCTTAGACAGGGGGAAAGGAAACACCATATATTTT.